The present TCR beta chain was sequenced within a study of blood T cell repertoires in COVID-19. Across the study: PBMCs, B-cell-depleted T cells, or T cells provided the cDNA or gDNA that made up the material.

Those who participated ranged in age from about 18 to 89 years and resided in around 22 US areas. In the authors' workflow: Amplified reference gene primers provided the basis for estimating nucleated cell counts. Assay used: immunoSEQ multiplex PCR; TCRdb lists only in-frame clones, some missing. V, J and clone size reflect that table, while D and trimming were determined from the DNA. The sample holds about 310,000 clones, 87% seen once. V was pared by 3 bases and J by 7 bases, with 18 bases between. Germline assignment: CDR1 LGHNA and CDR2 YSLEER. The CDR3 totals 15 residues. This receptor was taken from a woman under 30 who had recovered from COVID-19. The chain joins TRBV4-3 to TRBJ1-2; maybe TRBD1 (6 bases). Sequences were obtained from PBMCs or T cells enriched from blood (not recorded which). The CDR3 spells CASSQDSGVPGGYTF. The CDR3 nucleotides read TGCGCCAGCAGCCAGGACTCAGGGGTTCCGGGTGGCTACACCTTC.